One T cell receptor beta chain is described in this entry. The sample originates from a study of blood T cell repertoires in COVID-19. Profiling relied on immunoSEQ multiplex PCR, and the TCRdb table lists in-frame clones only, not all of them. The data hold about 180,000 clones, with about 88% observed a single time. Trimming pared 7 bases from V and 6 bases from J, leaving 19 bases between. The CDR3 length is 15 residues. Germline V lookup: CDR1 MDHEN, CDR2 SYDVKM. The TCR originated in a woman aged 18-29 years who had recovered from COVID-19. This sequence joins TRBV28 and TRBJ1-5, with a weak D call TRBD1 (5 bases). Sequencing was done on a sample of PBMCs or T cells enriched from blood (not recorded which). The CDR3 nucleotides read TGTGCCAGCAATTACCTTACAGGTTTGGGTCAGCCCCAGCATTTT. Protein: CASNYLTGLGQPQHF.